The 18 T cell receptor beta chains below come from one sample, sequenced in a study of blood T cell repertoires in COVID-19. Produced via immunoSEQ multiplex PCR; TCRdb's table is partial and in-frame only. Among 110,000 or so clones listed, approximately 90% were seen once. Sequenced material: peripheral blood. The receptors here all came from a man between 65 and 80 years old with active or convalescent COVID-19.

The rearrangement joins TRBV2 to TRBJ2-7; a weak D match, TRBD2 (6 bases). The CDR3 consists of 15 residues. Trimming stripped 6 bases from V and 2 bases from J, with 17 bases between. Germline CDR1 is SNHLY and CDR2 is FYNNEI. The CDR3 loop reads CASREGPGPAYEQYF. DNA of the CDR3: TGTGCCAGCAGGGAGGGGCCGGGGCCGGCCTACGAGCAGTACTTC.

The chain employs TRBV9 and TRBJ2-7, with 12 nucleotides matching TRBD1. J lost 5 bases, V lost 0 bases, and 9 bases had no gene match. Germline V lookup: CDR1 SGDLS, CDR2 YYNGEE. CDR3 size: 17 residues. In nucleotides, the CDR3 is TGTGCCAGCAGCGTAGATATATTAGGGACAGGGGGCGACGAGCAGTACTTC. It yields the protein CASSVDILGTGGDEQYF.

This clone was seen a handful of times. The rearrangement links TRBV28 to TRBJ2-7; a weak D match, TRBD1 (6 bases). This CDR3 has 14 amino acids. CDR1 and CDR2 from the germline V gene are MDHEN and SYDVKM. The V end lost 5 bases, the J end lost 6 bases, and 17 bases lay between the germline ends. The chain's CDR3 is CASSRRDKMGEQYF. CDR3 DNA sequence: TGTGCCAGCAGTCGTCGGGACAAGATGGGCGAGCAGTACTTC.

This chain joins TRBV29-1 and TRBJ1-3, with D perhaps TRBD1 (6 bases). The germline gives CDR1 SQVTM, CDR2 ANQGSEA. This CDR3 has 14 residues. V dropped 6 bases and J dropped 2 bases, with 14 bases sitting between them. This chain's CDR3 is CSVKQGNTGNTIYF. The CDR3 bases are TGCAGCGTAAAACAGGGTAATACTGGAAACACCATATATTTT.

This clone came up a few times. The J gene is TRBJ1-1, the V gene TRBV12-5; 9 bases are shared with TRBD1. The germline gives CDR1 LGHNT, CDR2 FRNRAP. Trimming took 4 bases from V and 0 from J; bases not matched to a gene: 3. The CDR3 loop spans 15 amino acids. CDR3 residues: CASGWTGVMNTEAFF. The CDR3 bases are TGTGCTAGTGGTTGGACAGGGGTTATGAACACTGAAGCTTTCTTT. Full variable domain (missing parts from reference TRBV12-5 and TRBJ1-1): DARVTQTPRHKVTEMGQEVTMRCQPILGHNTVFWYRQTMMQGLELLAYFRNRAPLDDSGMPKDRFSAEMPDATLATLKIQPSEPRDSAVYFCASGWTGVMNTEAFFGQGTRLTVV.

J is TRBJ2-3 and V is TRBV6-5, with a tentative D call TRBD2 (5 bases). This CDR3 region has 12 residues. Trimming removed 6 bases at V and 5 bases at J, with 9 bases between. CDR1 and CDR2 from the germline V gene are MNHEY and SVGAGI. CDR3 sequence: CASSQLGDTQYF. The CDR3, as DNA: TGTGCCAGCAGCCAACTAGGAGATACGCAGTATTTT.

The chain joins TRBV24-1 to TRBJ1-1, with no clear D. Germline V gene sequence: CDR1 KGHDR, CDR2 SFDVKD. Between the trimmed V and J ends, which lost 3 bases and 10 bases, there was a span of 17 bases. CDR3 length equals 14 residues. The chain's CDR3 is CATSDTSRRAGAFF. The CDR3 DNA reads as TGTGCCACCAGTGATACCTCCCGGAGAGCTGGAGCTTTCTTT.

The genes are TRBV15 and TRBJ1-2, with TRBD1 matching over 8 bases. The germline CDR1 and CDR2 sequences are LNHNV and YYDKDF (reference sequence). The V gene end was trimmed by 1 base and the J gene end by 5 bases; junction bases not matched to a gene: 9. CDR3 length: 16 residues. As DNA, the CDR3 is TGTGCCACCAGCAGAGGAGGACAGGGAGGGTTTTATGGCTACACCTTC. Translated: CATSRGGQGGFYGYTF.

This clone has just a few counts. The DNA for the CDR3 is TGCGCCAGCAGCCCTGACGGGACAGGGTCTGGCTACACCTTC. Protein product: CASSPDGTGSGYTF. This chain connects TRBV5-1 to TRBJ1-2, with 9 bases lining up with TRBD1. From germline, CDR1 is SGHRS and CDR2 YFSETQ. The CDR3 consists of 14 residues. Losses at the gene ends were 4 bases for V and 7 bases for J; bases not matched to a gene: 8.

This clone was observed once. This chain links TRBV28 with TRBJ2-7; the match to TRBD2 covers 7 bases. This CDR3 is 16 amino acids long. J was trimmed by 7 bases and V by 5 bases; bases with no gene match: 17. Germline CDR1 MDHEN, CDR2 SYDVKM. The CDR3 DNA reads as TGTGCCAGCAGTCCGCCCCTTGTGGCGGGAGCGGGGGAGCAGTACTTC. Translating gives CASSPPLVAGAGEQYF.

With regard to this clone: Other DNA sequences within the sample encode an identical CDR3. The chain combines TRBV19 with TRBJ2-3, with TRBD1 as a possible D gene (6 bases). CDR1 is LNHDA and CDR2 is SQIVND in the germline V gene (reference sequence). The ends were cut back, 6 bases at V and 2 bases at J, with 9 bases in the middle. The CDR3 extends over 13 amino acids. The CDR3 bases are TGTGCCAGTAGGGACAGCCCCACAGATACGCAGTATTTT. It encodes CASRDSPTDTQYF.

This chain joins TRBV18 and TRBJ1-2; unclear D gene. Germline V gives CDR1 KGHSH, CDR2 LQKENI. The germline V and J ends were trimmed by 1 base and 0 bases, with 15 bases remaining between them. The CDR3 contains 17 residues. The CDR3 sequence is CASSPLSASEANYGYTF. The CDR3, as DNA: TGTGCCAGCTCACCACTTAGCGCCTCTGAAGCTAACTATGGCTACACCTTC.

The chain recombines TRBV27 with TRBJ2-7; 7 nucleotides agree with TRBD1. V shed 3 bases and J 2 bases; nucleotides not matched to a gene: 4. CDR1 and CDR2 (germline): MNHEY, SMNVEV (reference sequence). CDR3 size: 14 residues. The CDR3 protein is CASSLTGQTYEQYF. DNA for the CDR3: TGTGCCAGCAGTTTGACGGGACAGACCTACGAGCAGTACTTC.

The CDR3 DNA is TGTGCCAGTAGTACCCCAGAGGGTGAAGCCAAAAACATTCAGTACTTC. Its protein is CASSTPEGEAKNIQYF. The V gene is TRBV19, the J gene TRBJ2-4, with D possibly being TRBD2 (5 bases). The germline V gene encodes CDR1 LNHDA and CDR2 SQIVND (reference sequence). The CDR3 consists of 16 residues. Trimming shortened V by 4 bases and J by 0 bases, and 13 bases separated the two germline ends.

The chain carries TRBV28 and TRBJ2-1, with TRBD2 matching over 15 bases. The germline V gene encodes CDR1 MDHEN and CDR2 SYDVKM. The CDR3 runs to 18 residues. J was trimmed by 6 bases and V by 7 bases; bases with no gene match: 13. CDR3 coding DNA: TGTGCCAGCAAGGGGGAGGGACTAGCGGGAGGTCCCCGCAATGAGCAGTTCTTC. Translating it yields CASKGEGLAGGPRNEQFF.

The rearrangement joins TRBV6-6 to TRBJ1-2; 8 bases match TRBD1. The germline gives CDR1 MNHNY, CDR2 SVGAGI (reference sequence). The ends lost 5 bases at V and 1 base at J; junction bases unmatched: 12. The CDR3 has 17 amino acids. CDR3 bases: TGTGCCAGCAGTCAAAGGGGACCGGGACAGGTTAACTATGGCTACACCTTC. Translated, it gives CASSQRGPGQVNYGYTF.

CDR3 sequence: CASRQGGSGPYNEQFF. The CDR3 nucleotides read TGTGCCAGCAGACAGGGCGGTAGCGGGCCTTACAATGAGCAGTTCTTC. The V gene is TRBV5-4, the J gene TRBJ2-1; D might be TRBD2 (7 bases). CDR3 length equals 16 residues. Germline CDR1 reads SGHNT; CDR2 reads YYREEE (reference sequence). V lost 5 bases, J lost 4 bases, and 19 bases lay in between.

V and J are TRBV28 and TRBJ2-2, with D maybe TRBD1 (6 bases). The CDR3 length is 16 residues. V was shortened by 6 bases and J by 3 bases, with 17 bases between the two germline ends. The germline gives CDR1 MDHEN, CDR2 SYDVKM. CDR3 amino acids: CASRVVLAGDTGELFF. In DNA form, the CDR3 reads TGTGCCAGCAGGGTGGTCCTGGCAGGGGACACCGGGGAGCTGTTTTTT.